The 26 T cell receptor beta chains in this list originate from one sample, sequenced in a study of cytomegalovirus exposure and HLA in healthy donors. PCR was performed using 60 Vbeta and 13 Jbeta primers. Method: immunoSEQ multiplex PCR; TCRdb's copy keeps in-frame clones and lacks some. This table holds roughly 140,000 clones, around 65% found once. The specimen sequenced was PBMCs. The source of these receptors is a woman aged 30 to 39 in good health and CMV-seropositive.

This clone was detected only once. The chain links TRBV4-2 to TRBJ1-1; D unclear. This CDR3 has 15 residues. Trimming left V 0 bases short and J 2 bases short, with 10 bases between. Looked up from germline, CDR1 is LGHNA and CDR2 is YNFKEQ. The CDR3 loop reads CASSQDWETNTEAFF. The CDR3 DNA is TGTGCCAGCAGCCAAGATTGGGAGACTAACACTGAAGCTTTCTTT.

The chain is built from TRBV10-3 and TRBJ2-1, with 12 bases that match TRBD2. The CDR3 runs to 13 residues. CDR1 and CDR2 from the germline V gene are ENHRY and SYGVKD. J gave up 8 bases and V 8 bases, and 4 bases lay outside the gene matches. Here the CDR3 reads CAISSGRGYEQFF. As DNA, the CDR3 is TGTGCCATCTCTAGCGGGAGGGGGTATGAGCAGTTCTTC.

The rearrangement links TRBV7-9 to TRBJ2-2; D might be TRBD2 (5 bases). The V end lost 5 bases, the J end lost 9 bases, and 16 bases lay between the germline ends. This CDR3 contains 14 residues. Germline V gives CDR1 SEHNR, CDR2 FQNEAQ (reference sequence). The CDR3 nucleotides read TGTGCCAGCAGCCCAGCCGGGATTAACCGGGAGCTGTTTTTT. Translated: CASSPAGINRELFF.

This sequence joins TRBV5-4 and TRBJ2-5; maybe TRBD2 (6 bases). The germline V and J ends were trimmed by 4 bases and 5 bases, with 18 bases remaining between them. The germline V gene has CDR1 SGHNT and CDR2 YYREEE (reference sequence). CDR3 length equals 15 residues. The CDR3 loop reads CASSLGTVGVETQYF. CDR3 sequence (DNA): TGTGCCAGCAGCCTGGGGACTGTGGGTGTGGAGACCCAGTACTTC.

The chain joins TRBV7-8 to TRBJ1-3, with 12 bases lining up with TRBD1. Germline V gives CDR1 SGHVS, CDR2 FQNEAQ. CDR3 size: 19 residues. With V trimmed by 4 bases and J by 1 base, 11 bases remained unmatched. The CDR3 region is CASSSEGTGGFGSGNTIYF. CDR3 nucleotides: TGTGCCAGCAGCTCAGAAGGGACAGGGGGCTTCGGGTCTGGAAACACCATATATTTT.

The chain recombines TRBV5-1 with TRBJ2-5; 7 nucleotides align to TRBD2. The CDR3 sequence is 14 residues long. The germline CDR1 and CDR2 sequences are SGHRS and YFSETQ. With V trimmed by 4 bases and J by 4 bases, 7 bases remained unmatched. As DNA, the CDR3 is TGCGCCAGCAGCCTCCGGGGGGTTGGAGAGACCCAGTACTTC. This sequence encodes CASSLRGVGETQYF.

This clone turned up a few times. This sequence joins TRBV4-1 and TRBJ1-5; TRBD1 matches at 10 bases. V lost 0 bases to trimming and J lost 5 bases; unmatched junction nucleotides: 10. From germline, CDR1 is MGHRA and CDR2 YSYEKL. The CDR3 totals 18 residues. DNA of the CDR3: TGCGCCAGCAGCCAAGAGAGTAGGGGACAGGGGTACGATCAGCCCCAGCATTTT. Residues: CASSQESRGQGYDQPQHF.

The chain employs TRBV7-2 and TRBJ1-3; 7 bases fit TRBD1. Looked up from germline, CDR1 is SGHTA and CDR2 is FQGNSA. This CDR3 has 12 residues. The ends lost 5 bases at V and 10 bases at J; junction bases unmatched: 5. Here the CDR3 reads CASSPDRATIYF. CDR3 DNA sequence: TGTGCCAGCAGCCCCGACAGGGCAACCATATATTTT. The variable domain in full, with the rest retrieved from reference TRBV7-2 and TRBJ1-3, is GAGVSQSPSNKVTEKGKDVELRCDPISGHTALYWYRQSLGQGLEFLIYFQGNSAPDKSGLPSDRFSAERTGGSVSTLTIQRTQQEDSAVYLCASSPDRATIYFGEGSWLTVV.

This CDR3 reads CASSSGYYEQYF. CDR3 in DNA: TGTGCCAGCAGTTCAGGATACTACGAGCAGTACTTC. This chain uses TRBV27 with TRBJ2-7; no clear D. The CDR3 has 12 amino acids. V was shortened by 4 bases and J by 3 bases, with 7 bases between the two germline ends. The germline CDR1 and CDR2 sequences are MNHEY and SMNVEV (reference sequence).

This clone was picked up one time. V usage is TRBV12-2 and J usage is TRBJ2-1; the table names TRBD1, a call not compared with the DNA. TRBV12-2 is designated a pseudogene. This CDR3 has 15 amino acids. CDR3 amino acids: CASRLAKGQPPEQFF. The CDR3 nucleotides are TGTGCAAGTCGCTTGGCGAAGGGACAGCCACCCGAGCAGTTCTTC.

The V and J genes are TRBV4-1 and TRBJ2-1; D is unclear. Germline values: CDR1 MGHRA, CDR2 YSYEKL. Between the trimmed V and J ends, which lost 0 bases and 5 bases, there was a span of 8 bases. The CDR3 loop spans 14 amino acids. CDR3 region: CASSQDRGDNEQFF. In DNA form, the CDR3 reads TGCGCCAGCAGCCAAGATCGCGGCGACAATGAGCAGTTCTTC.

A few counts support this clone. The gene calls are TRBV2 and TRBJ2-7; D is unclear. Germline V gene lookup returns CDR1 SNHLY and CDR2 FYNNEI. The CDR3 has 13 amino acids. V was trimmed by 4 bases and J by 3 bases, leaving 10 bases between them. CDR3 sequence (DNA): TGTGCCAGCAGTGCTCAGAGGAGCTACGAGCAGTACTTC. This gives the protein CASSAQRSYEQYF.

The chain is built from TRBV21-1 and TRBJ2-1; the D call TRBD1 from the table was never checked on the DNA. TRBV21-1 is a recognized pseudogene. CDR3 length: 21 amino acids. In DNA, the CDR3 is TGTGCCAGCAGCAAAGATAGGACAGCCCTTTCCCGCGGAAATTGTTACAATGAGCAGTTCTTC. Translated, it gives CASSKDRTALSRGNCYNEQFF.

DNA of the CDR3: TGCGCCAGCAGCCACTTCAATGAGCAGTTCTTC. This codes for CASSHFNEQFF. The chain has TRBV4-1 and TRBJ2-1; unclear D gene. Germline V gene lookup returns CDR1 MGHRA and CDR2 YSYEKL. The CDR3 extends over 11 amino acids. Between the trimmed V and J ends, which lost 3 bases and 6 bases, there was a span of 3 bases.

The J gene is TRBJ2-1, the V gene TRBV6-1, with 9 bases fitting TRBD2. The CDR3 is 15 amino acids. V gave up 8 bases and J gave up 7 bases; unmatched junction bases: 12. From germline, CDR1 is MNHNS and CDR2 SASEGT. CDR3 amino acids: CASGVAGVFLNEQFF. The DNA of the CDR3 is TGTGCCAGCGGGGTAGCGGGAGTCTTTTTGAATGAGCAGTTCTTC.

In its sample, this clone was seen a few times. The chain recombines TRBV5-4 with TRBJ1-4; 10 bases are shared with TRBD1. The CDR3 extends over 16 amino acids. CDR1 and CDR2 (germline): SGHNT, YYREEE (reference sequence). With 0 bases clipped from V and 7 bases from J, the junction kept 6 bases outside the gene matches. The CDR3 nucleotides are TGTGCCAGCAGCTTGGGCGTCGGACAGGGGGTTGAAAAACTGTTTTTT. It codes for CASSLGVGQGVEKLFF. The full variable domain, with the rest looked up from reference TRBV5-4 and TRBJ1-4, is ETGVTQSPTHLIKTRGQQVTLRCSSQSGHNTVSWYQQALGQGPQFIFQYYREEENGRGNFPPRFSGLQFPNYSSELNVNALELDDSALYLCASSLGVGQGVEKLFFGSGTQLSVL.

This chain links TRBV7-3 with TRBJ2-1; D ambiguous. This CDR3 spans 13 amino acids. CDR1 SGHTA and CDR2 FQGTGA come from the germline V gene. The V gene lost 5 bases and the J gene lost 7 bases, with 12 bases spanning the gap. CDR3 in DNA: TGTGCCAGCAGCCCAACATCCGGGAATGAGCAGTTCTTC. Its protein product is CASSPTSGNEQFF.

The chain links TRBV6-1 to TRBJ1-2; 7 bases fit TRBD1. Unmatched junction bases numbered 6, after V lost 1 base and J lost 4 bases. The CDR3 is 15 residues long. Germline V gene data show CDR1 as MNHNS and CDR2 as SASEGT. The CDR3 reads CASSEETGWGYGYTF. CDR3 DNA sequence: TGTGCCAGCAGTGAAGAGACAGGGTGGGGCTATGGCTACACCTTC.

The table lists this clone with a few counts. The gene calls are TRBV7-2 and TRBJ1-1; perhaps TRBD1 as D (5 bases). Per germline, CDR1 SGHTA and CDR2 FQGNSA. V lost 3 bases to trimming and J lost 5 bases, with 7 bases between them. This CDR3 has 12 amino acids. In nucleotides, the CDR3 is TGTGCCAGCAGCTTTGGGGCGACTGAAGCTTTCTTT. It translates to CASSFGATEAFF.

This clone has a single count. The V call is TRBV28, the J call TRBJ2-3; perhaps TRBD2 as D (5 bases). Germline CDR1 MDHEN, CDR2 SYDVKM. Trimming pared 6 bases from V and 1 base from J, leaving 17 bases between. The CDR3 has 16 residues. This CDR3 is CASSDSAGWGTDTQYF. The CDR3 DNA sequence: TGTGCCAGCAGCGATTCTGCGGGTTGGGGCACAGATACGCAGTATTTT.

The chain recombines TRBV4-1 with TRBJ2-7; weak D call: TRBD2 (5 bases). Per the germline V gene, CDR1 is MGHRA and CDR2 is YSYEKL. V dropped 1 base and J dropped 4 bases, with 8 bases sitting between them. The CDR3 has 13 residues. CDR3 DNA: TGCGCCAGCAGCCAAGTTGGGGAGTACGAGCAGTACTTC. This translates into CASSQVGEYEQYF.

The chain couples TRBV7-6 to TRBJ2-3; tentatively, D is TRBD1 (6 bases). Germline V CDR1 and CDR2: SGHVS, FNYEAQ. V was shortened by 5 bases and J by 1 base, with 19 bases between the two germline ends. The CDR3 is made up of 17 amino acids. This CDR3 is CASSPSVTGTRTDTQYF. The CDR3 DNA sequence: TGTGCCAGCAGCCCCAGTGTTACAGGGACCCGCACAGATACGCAGTATTTT.

The chain combines TRBV6-4 with TRBJ2-3; 9 nucleotides line up with TRBD2. The length of the CDR3 is 15 residues. The junction had 3 bases not matched to a gene; V was cut back by 3 bases and J by 2 bases. Germline CDR1 and CDR2: MRHNA and SNTAGT. The CDR3, as DNA: TGTGCCAGCAGTGAACTAGCGGGTTACACAGATACGCAGTATTTT. Its translation is CASSELAGYTDTQYF.

Only a few counts were recorded for this clone. V usage is TRBV28 and J usage is TRBJ2-7; 9 bases align to TRBD1. The CDR3 runs to 14 residues. Germline V lookup: CDR1 MDHEN, CDR2 SYDVKM. Trimming removed 3 bases from V and 2 bases from J; junction bases left unmatched: 2. DNA of the CDR3: TGTGCCAGCAGTTTCGGGGACAGGGCCTACGAGCAGTACTTC. Its protein product is CASSFGDRAYEQYF. Full variable domain (rest looked up from reference TRBV28 and TRBJ2-7): DVKVTQSSRYLVKRTGEKVFLECVQDMDHENMFWYRQDPGLGLRLIYFSYDVKMKEKGDIPEGYSVSREKKERFSLILESASTNQTSMYLCASSFGDRAYEQYFGPGTRLTVT.

Only a few counts were recorded for this clone. The CDR3 DNA follows: TGCGCCAGCAGTGATTGGGGACAGGCAAACACTGAAGCTTTCTTT. Translated, it gives CASSDWGQANTEAFF. The chain uses TRBV10-2 and TRBJ1-1; TRBD1 agrees at 8 bases. CDR1 is WSHSY and CDR2 is SAAADI in the germline V gene. V lost 3 bases, J lost 2 bases, and 5 bases stayed unmatched. The CDR3 totals 15 residues.

V gene TRBV30 combines with J gene TRBJ2-5; D not certain. Judging by the DNA end, TRBJ2-7 fits better; the J call may be wrong. The CDR3 is 14 residues long. Germline CDR1 GTSNPN, CDR2 SVGIG (reference sequence). In DNA, the CDR3 is TGTGCCTGGAGTGTGGGCGACGTCCCCTACGAGCAGTACTTC. It is translated as CAWSVGDVPYEQYF.